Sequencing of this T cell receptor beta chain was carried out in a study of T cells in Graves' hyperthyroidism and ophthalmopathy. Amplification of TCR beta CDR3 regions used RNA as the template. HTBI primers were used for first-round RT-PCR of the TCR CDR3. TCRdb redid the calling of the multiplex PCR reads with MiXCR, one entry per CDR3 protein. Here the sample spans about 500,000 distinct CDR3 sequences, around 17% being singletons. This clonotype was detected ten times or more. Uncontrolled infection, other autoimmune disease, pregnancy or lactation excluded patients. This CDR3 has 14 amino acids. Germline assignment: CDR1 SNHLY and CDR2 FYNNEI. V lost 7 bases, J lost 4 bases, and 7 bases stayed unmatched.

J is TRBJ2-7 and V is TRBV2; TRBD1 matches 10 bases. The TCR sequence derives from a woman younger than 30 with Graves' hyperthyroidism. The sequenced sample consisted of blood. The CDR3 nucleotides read TGTGCCAGCACTGAGGACAGGGGGAGGTACGAGCAGTACTTC. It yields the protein CASTEDRGRYEQYF. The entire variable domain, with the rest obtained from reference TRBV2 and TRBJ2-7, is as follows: EPEVTQTPSHQVTQMGQEVILRCVPISNHLYFYWYRQILGQKVEFLVSFYNNEISEKSEIFDDQFSVERPDGSNFTLKIRSTKLEDSAMYFCASTEDRGRYEQYFGPGTRLTVT.